This passage covers 26 T cell receptor beta chains from one sample sequenced in a study of CD8+CD57+ T cells in acquired aplastic anemia. The sequenced patients had an expansion of CD8+CD57+ cells seen by flow cytometry. TCR beta VDJ and CDR3 profiling used genomic DNA as template. TCRdb reanalysed the reads using MiXCR and keeps one entry per CDR3 protein. Of around 200,000 distinct CDR3 sequences listed, approximately 48% are singletons. Sequenced sample: sorted CD4+, CD8+, or CD8+CD57+ T cells (not recorded which) from PBMCs. Receptors originate from a human donor with aplastic anemia.

This sequence joins TRBV15 and TRBJ1-3; possible D gene TRBD1, 6 bases. Trimming took 5 bases from V and 8 from J, leaving 19 bases between them. This CDR3 is 15 amino acids long. Germline loops: CDR1 LNHNV, CDR2 YYDKDF (reference sequence). The CDR3 sequence: CATSGQRDKVDTIYF. The CDR3 coding sequence is TGTGCCACCAGCGGTCAAAGGGACAAAGTAGACACCATATATTTT.

The chain couples TRBV7-9 to TRBJ1-1; possibly TRBD1 for D (5 bases). V was cut by 5 bases and J by 5 bases, with 15 bases left in between. This CDR3 spans 14 amino acids. The germline V gene encodes CDR1 SEHNR and CDR2 FQNEAQ (reference sequence). The CDR3: CASSRPGLRTEAFF. The CDR3, as DNA: TGTGCCAGCAGCCGACCGGGGCTGAGGACTGAAGCTTTCTTT. Filled out from reference TRBV7-9 and TRBJ1-1, the complete variable domain reads DTGVSQNPRHKITKRGQNVTFRCDPISEHNRLYWYRQTLGQGPEFLTYFQNEAQLEKSRLLSDRFSAERPKGSFSTLEIQRTEQGDSAMYLCASSRPGLRTEAFFGQGTRLTVV.

The V call is TRBV19, the J call TRBJ2-7; D possibly uses TRBD1 or TRBD2 (7 bases each). CDR3 length: 14 residues. CDR1 and CDR2 (germline): LNHDA, SQIVND (reference sequence). Trimming took off 9 bases at V and 6 bases at J, with 21 bases between the two ends. The CDR3: CASLPQGGATEQYF. Here the CDR3 DNA reads TGTGCCAGCCTCCCCCAGGGGGGGGCAACCGAGCAGTACTTC. The full variable domain, in which reference TRBV19 and TRBJ2-7 provide the parts outside the CDR3, is DGGITQSPKYLFRKEGQNVTLSCEQNLNHDAMYWYRQDPGQGLRLIYYSQIVNDFQKGDIAEGYSVSREKKESFPLTVTSAQKNPTAFYLCASLPQGGATEQYFGPGTRLTVT.

V gene TRBV19 combines with J gene TRBJ1-1, with D possibly being TRBD1 (6 bases). The CDR3 is made up of 13 amino acids. Trimming removed 6 bases from V and 5 bases from J, with 13 bases in between. Germline CDR1 is LNHDA and CDR2 is SQIVND (reference sequence). The DNA of the CDR3 is TGTGCCAGTAGGATCTCAGGGGCTACTGAAGCTTTCTTT. This codes for CASRISGATEAFF.

The chain has TRBV20-1 and TRBJ2-7, with 10 bases that match TRBD2. CDR1 is DFQATT and CDR2 is SNEGSKA in the germline V gene (reference sequence). The V segment lost 5 bases and the J segment 6 bases; nucleotides outside the gene matches: 13. The CDR3 contains 15 residues. The CDR3 loop reads CSAGKRGGQVGEQYF. The CDR3 nucleotides are TGCAGTGCTGGCAAGCGGGGGGGCCAGGTGGGCGAGCAGTACTTC.

This chain links TRBV29-1 with TRBJ2-5, with no clear D. Per germline, CDR1 SQVTM and CDR2 ANQGSEA. V was trimmed by 5 bases and J by 1 base, leaving 8 bases between them. The CDR3 has 12 residues. The CDR3 DNA sequence: TGCAGCGTTTTTAGTGGCCAAGAGACCCAGTACTTC. Amino acid sequence: CSVFSGQETQYF.

In its sample, this clonotype was seen many times. The J gene is TRBJ2-2, the V gene TRBV5-1, with 7 bases matching TRBD1. The CDR3 totals 16 residues. Per germline, CDR1 SGHRS and CDR2 YFSETQ. Germline trimming cut 3 bases from V and 3 bases from J; bases unmatched to any gene: 8. CDR3 in amino acids: CASSSSTGMDTGELFF. Here the CDR3 DNA reads TGCGCCAGCAGCTCCTCGACAGGGATGGACACCGGGGAGCTGTTTTTT.

There are a few counts of this clonotype. The chain employs TRBV10-3 and TRBJ1-1; the D is unclear. Germline CDR1 and CDR2: ENHRY and SYGVKD. The CDR3 covers 13 residues. The V and J ends lost 6 bases and 3 bases respectively, with 11 bases between them. The CDR3 DNA follows: TGTGCCATCAGGGACGGGAGGTACACTGAAGCTTTCTTT. It encodes CAIRDGRYTEAFF.

As for this clonotype: This is likely a read error, given that the CDR3 carries no conserved phenylalanine or tryptophan at its end. The genes are TRBV19 and TRBJ2-7, with D perhaps matching TRBD2 (5 bases). V dropped 3 bases and J dropped 3 bases, with 9 bases sitting between them. CDR1 LNHDA and CDR2 SQIVND come from the germline V gene (reference sequence). The CDR3 contains 13 residues. CDR3 in amino acids: CASSMTAGYEQYL. CDR3 nucleotide sequence: TGTGCCAGTAGTATGACGGCGGGCTACGAGCAGTACCTC.

Note on this clonotype: A read error is possible here, since a much larger clone lies one base away. The chain joins TRBV12-3 or TRBV12-4 to TRBJ2-2, with D possibly TRBD2 on 6 matching bases. The CDR3 spans 14 residues. CDR3 amino acids: CASSLDLQTGGLFF. The CDR3 DNA sequence: TGTGCCAGCAGTTTAGACCTACAAACCGGGGGGCTGTTTTTT.

V usage is TRBV10-3 and J usage is TRBJ2-7, with 9 bases aligning to TRBD2. After removal of 3 bases from V and 2 bases from J, the junction contained 8 bases not matched to a gene. The CDR3 length is 16 residues. CDR1 and CDR2 (germline): ENHRY, SYGVKD. The DNA of the CDR3 is TGTGCCATCAGTGATCTCCGGACTAGCGAGGCCTACGAGCAGTACTTC. Translating it yields CAISDLRTSEAYEQYF.

Many counts were recorded for this clonotype. The chain is built from TRBV11-2 and TRBJ2-1; 8 nucleotides align to TRBD2. The CDR3 loop spans 18 amino acids. With V trimmed by 1 base and J by 7 bases, 15 bases remained unmatched. Germline values: CDR1 SGHAT, CDR2 FQNNGV. CDR3 region: CASSLVFWSGRKENEQFF. The CDR3 bases are TGTGCCAGCAGCTTAGTCTTTTGGAGCGGGAGAAAGGAAAATGAGCAGTTCTTC. Based on the CDR3 plus reference TRBV11-2 and TRBJ2-1, the full variable domain is EAGVAQSPRYKIIEKRQSVAFWCNPISGHATLYWYQQILGQGPKLLIQFQNNGVVDDSQLPKDRFSAERLKGVDSTLKIQPAKLEDSAVYLCASSLVFWSGRKENEQFFGPGTRLTVL.

V is TRBV19 and J is TRBJ2-5; D perhaps matches TRBD1 (5 bases). CDR3 length: 14 amino acids. Germline-derived CDR1 and CDR2 are LNHDA and SQIVND (reference sequence). V lost 2 bases and J lost 2, with 9 bases in between. The CDR3 bases are TGTGCCAGTAGTATATCGGCAGGGCAAGAGACCCAGTACTTC. Encoded protein: CASSISAGQETQYF.

At least ten counts were recorded for this clonotype. This chain links TRBV15 with TRBJ2-1; D gene uncertain. This CDR3 is built from 16 residues. Trimming left V 5 bases short and J 0 bases short, with 14 bases between. Germline CDR1 reads LNHNV; CDR2 reads YYDKDF (reference sequence). CDR3 sequence (DNA): TGTGCCACCAGCCGCCCTAAATCTGCCTCCTACAATGAGCAGTTCTTC. Translation gives CATSRPKSASYNEQFF.

This clonotype was picked up many times. The rearrangement uses TRBV20-1 and TRBJ2-7, with 9 bases aligning to TRBD2. Per germline, CDR1 DFQATT and CDR2 SNEGSKA (reference sequence). The CDR3 consists of 18 residues. V shed 3 bases and J 7 bases; nucleotides not matched to a gene: 22. DNA for the CDR3: TGCAGTGCTAGCCCGGACCTGGTCGGGGTAGCGGGAGAGCGGGAGCAGTACTTC. Its translation: CSASPDLVGVAGEREQYF.

This chain connects TRBV12-3 or TRBV12-4 to TRBJ1-1; possibly TRBD1 for D (5 bases). Trimming left V 7 bases short and J 0 bases short, with 18 bases between. The CDR3 contains 16 residues. CDR3 in amino acids: CASKLGGPTVNTEAFF. The CDR3 coding sequence is TGTGCCAGCAAGTTGGGGGGTCCGACAGTGAACACTGAAGCTTTCTTT.

This clonotype was seen repeatedly, ten times or more. The V and J genes are TRBV10-3 and TRBJ2-2; a possible D gene is TRBD2 (6 bases). The CDR3 runs 15 residues. In germline, CDR1 is ENHRY, CDR2 SYGVKD. V lost 0 bases and J 1 base, leaving 6 bases between the germline ends. As DNA, the CDR3 is TGTGCCATCAGTGAGTCGGGGGGGAACACCGGGGAGCTGTTTTTT. It encodes CAISESGGNTGELFF.

This clonotype was observed many times. This chain connects TRBV19 to TRBJ2-7; D may be TRBD1 or TRBD2 (5 bases each). The germline V and J ends were trimmed by 11 bases and 3 bases, with 14 bases remaining between them. The CDR3 has 12 residues. Looked up from germline, CDR1 is LNHDA and CDR2 is SQIVND (reference sequence). CDR3 coding DNA: TGTGCCTCCTCCGGGACGATCTACGAGCAGTACTTC. Its translation is CASSGTIYEQYF. The variable domain in full, completed from reference TRBV19 and TRBJ2-7, reads DGGITQSPKYLFRKEGQNVTLSCEQNLNHDAMYWYRQDPGQGLRLIYYSQIVNDFQKGDIAEGYSVSREKKESFPLTVTSAQKNPTAFYLCASSGTIYEQYFGPGTRLTVT.

This clonotype appeared many times. J is TRBJ2-1 and V is TRBV9; D unresolved. The CDR3 has 14 amino acids. CDR1 and CDR2 from the germline V gene are SGDLS and YYNGEE. Trimming took off 1 base at V and 6 bases at J, with 11 bases between the two ends. For the CDR3, the DNA is TGTGCCAGCAGCGTAAAGGGTTCTGGCAATGAGCAGTTCTTC. This gives the protein CASSVKGSGNEQFF.

The chain combines TRBV5-1 with TRBJ1-2; D is uncertain. Germline assignment: CDR1 SGHRS and CDR2 YFSETQ. This CDR3 is 13 amino acids long. V was trimmed by 0 bases and J by 8 bases, leaving 11 bases between them. The CDR3 region has the DNA TGCGCCAGCAGCTTGGCCGGCGGAGAGGGCTACACCTTC. Amino acids: CASSLAGGEGYTF.

The J gene is TRBJ1-2, the V gene TRBV19; D might be TRBD1 (5 bases). The V gene lost 3 bases and the J gene lost 7 bases, with 12 bases spanning the gap. This CDR3 region has 13 residues. The germline CDR1 and CDR2 sequences are LNHDA and SQIVND (reference sequence). The CDR3 spells CASSIRTSGGYTF. CDR3 coding DNA: TGTGCCAGTAGTATTAGGACATCTGGTGGCTACACCTTC.

The chain combines TRBV24-1 with TRBJ2-7; TRBD1 might be the D (6 bases). Trimming removed 3 bases from V and 6 bases from J, with 17 bases in between. Germline V gene sequence: CDR1 KGHDR, CDR2 SFDVKD. The CDR3 contains 15 residues. The CDR3 is CATSDPSDLGGEQYF. The DNA for the CDR3 is TGTGCCACCAGTGATCCCTCGGACCTAGGGGGCGAGCAGTACTTC.

On this clonotype: Possible read error: a much larger clone is one base away. The conserved final phenylalanine or tryptophan is absent from the CDR3, which likely points to a read error. Here the CDR3 DNA reads TGTGCCAGCAGCTTACGCAGGGGGCAAGGGACTAATGAAAAACTGTTTCTT. This sequence encodes CASSLRRGQGTNEKLFL. This sequence joins TRBV11-2 and TRBJ1-4, with 8 bases fitting TRBD1. The V gene end was trimmed by 2 bases and the J gene end by 2 bases; junction bases not matched to a gene: 7. Germline CDR1 and CDR2: SGHAT and FQNNGV. The length of the CDR3 is 17 residues.

The table lists this clonotype with a few counts. V and J are TRBV10-3 and TRBJ1-6; no clear D gene. With 10 bases removed from V and 6 bases from J, the gap between germline ends came to 19 bases. The CDR3 runs to 15 residues. Per germline, CDR1 ENHRY and CDR2 SYGVKD. CDR3 sequence (DNA): TGTGCCAGCTCACCGGACGGGAGCTTTAATTCACCCCTCCACTTT. It codes for CASSPDGSFNSPLHF.

The V and J genes are TRBV15 and TRBJ2-7; 8 bases line up with TRBD2. CDR3 size: 14 residues. Germline V gene data show CDR1 as LNHNV and CDR2 as YYDKDF (reference sequence). J lost 2 bases, V lost 0 bases, and 0 bases had no gene match. The CDR3, as DNA: TGTGCCACCAGCAGAGAACTAGCGGCCTACGAGCAGTACTTC. This gives the protein CATSRELAAYEQYF. The full variable domain, rest sourced from reference TRBV15 and TRBJ2-7, is DAMVIQNPRYQVTQFGKPVTLSCSQTLNHNVMYWYQQKSSQAPKLLFHYYDKDFNNEADTPDNFQSRRPNTSFCFLDIRSPGLGDTAMYLCATSRELAAYEQYFGPGTRLTVT.

This chain joins TRBV6-1 and TRBJ1-1; D is unresolved. CDR1 is MNHNS and CDR2 is SASEGT in the germline V gene. The CDR3 contains 15 residues. V dropped 5 bases and J dropped 2 bases, with 15 bases sitting between them. For the CDR3, the DNA is TGTGCCAGCAGTAAGACGGGGAGCATTAACACTGAAGCTTTCTTT. Amino acid sequence: CASSKTGSINTEAFF.